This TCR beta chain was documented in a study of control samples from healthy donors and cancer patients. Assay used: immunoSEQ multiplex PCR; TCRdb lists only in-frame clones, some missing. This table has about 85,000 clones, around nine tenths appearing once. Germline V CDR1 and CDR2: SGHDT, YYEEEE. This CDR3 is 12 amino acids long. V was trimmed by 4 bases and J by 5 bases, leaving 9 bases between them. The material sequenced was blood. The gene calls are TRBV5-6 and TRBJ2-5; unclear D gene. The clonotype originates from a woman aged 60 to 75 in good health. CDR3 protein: CASSPSMETQYF. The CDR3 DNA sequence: TGTGCCAGCAGCCCATCCATGGAGACCCAGTACTTC.